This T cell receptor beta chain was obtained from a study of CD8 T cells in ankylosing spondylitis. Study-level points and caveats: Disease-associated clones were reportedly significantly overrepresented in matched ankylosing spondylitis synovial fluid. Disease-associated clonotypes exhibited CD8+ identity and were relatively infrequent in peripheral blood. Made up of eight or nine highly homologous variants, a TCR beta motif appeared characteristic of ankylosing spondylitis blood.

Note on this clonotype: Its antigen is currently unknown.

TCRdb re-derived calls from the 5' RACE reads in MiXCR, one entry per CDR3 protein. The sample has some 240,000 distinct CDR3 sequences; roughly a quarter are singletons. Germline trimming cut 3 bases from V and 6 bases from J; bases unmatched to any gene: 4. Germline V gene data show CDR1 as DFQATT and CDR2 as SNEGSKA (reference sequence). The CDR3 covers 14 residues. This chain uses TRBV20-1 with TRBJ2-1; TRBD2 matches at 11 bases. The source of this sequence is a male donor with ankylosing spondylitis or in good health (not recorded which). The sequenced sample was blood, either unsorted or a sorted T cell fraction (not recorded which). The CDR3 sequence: CSARSTSGGNEQFF. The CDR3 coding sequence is TGCAGTGCTAGGTCAACTAGCGGGGGCAATGAGCAGTTCTTC.